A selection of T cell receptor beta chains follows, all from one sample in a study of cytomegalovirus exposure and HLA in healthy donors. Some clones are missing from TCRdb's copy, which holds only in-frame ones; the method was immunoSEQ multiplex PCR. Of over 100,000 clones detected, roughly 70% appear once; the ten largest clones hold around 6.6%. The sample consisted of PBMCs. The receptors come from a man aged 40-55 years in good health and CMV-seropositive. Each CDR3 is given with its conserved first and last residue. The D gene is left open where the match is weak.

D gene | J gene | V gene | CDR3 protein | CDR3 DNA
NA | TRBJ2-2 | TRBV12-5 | CASGSLVGAGELFF | TGTGCTAGTGGCTCCCTGGTAGGGGCCGGGGAGCTGTTTTTT
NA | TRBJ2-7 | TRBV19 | CASSPSDRFEQYF | TGTGCCAGTAGTCCCTCCGACAGGTTCGAGCAGTACTTC
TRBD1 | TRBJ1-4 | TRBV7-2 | CASSVAYRGATNEKLFF | TGTGCCAGCAGCGTAGCCTACAGGGGTGCAACTAATGAAAAACTGTTTTTT
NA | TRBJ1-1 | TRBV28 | CASNPGGGDTEAFF | TGTGCCAGCAACCCAGGAGGCGGGGACACTGAAGCTTTCTTT
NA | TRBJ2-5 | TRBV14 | CASSQVRATQYF | TGTGCCAGCAGCCAGGTCAGGGCGACCCAGTACTTC
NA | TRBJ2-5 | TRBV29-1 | CSVETPDRGTQYF | TGCAGCGTTGAAACCCCAGATCGCGGGACCCAGTACTTC
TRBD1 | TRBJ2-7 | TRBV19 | CASSIAGTATYEQYF | TGTGCCAGTAGTATAGCAGGGACAGCTACCTACGAGCAGTACTTC
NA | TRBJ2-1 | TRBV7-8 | CASSSGNEQFF | TGTGCCAGCAGCTCGGGTAATGAGCAGTTCTTC
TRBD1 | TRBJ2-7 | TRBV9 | CASSEGMGQGLYEQYF | TGTGCCAGCAGCGAAGGGATGGGACAGGGTCTCTACGAGCAGTACTTC
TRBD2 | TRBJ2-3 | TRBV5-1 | CASSLGSGRGTDTQYF | TGCGCCAGCAGCTTGGGTAGCGGGAGGGGCACAGATACGCAGTATTTT
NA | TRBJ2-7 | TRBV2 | CASSDDSTYEQYF | TGTGCCAGCAGTGACGACAGTACCTACGAGCAGTACTTC
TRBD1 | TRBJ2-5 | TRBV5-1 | CASSPQGWISETQYF | TGCGCCAGCAGCCCACAGGGGTGGATATCGGAGACCCAGTACTTC
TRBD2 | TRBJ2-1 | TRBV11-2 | CASSLAGGGYNEQFF | TGTGCCAGCAGCCTAGCGGGAGGGGGGTACAATGAGCAGTTCTTC